This T cell receptor beta chain appears in the sequencing data of a study of blood T cell repertoires in COVID-19. Repertoires were generated with immunoSEQ multiplex PCR, while TCRdb's copy carries only in-frame clones and drops some. The sample has about 200,000 clones, 86% seen once. CDR1 and CDR2 from the germline V gene are SGHTA and FQGNSA. CDR3 length equals 16 residues. Trimming took 3 bases from V and 6 from J; bases not matched to a gene: 10. The rearrangement uses TRBV7-2 and TRBJ2-3; 9 positions agree with TRBD2. The sequenced sample consisted of peripheral blood. This TCR was sampled from a man aged 45 to 65 with acute or convalescent COVID-19. In DNA, the CDR3 is TGTGCCAGCAGCTTTAGCGTAGCGGGGGTCCTGGATACGCAGTATTTT. It codes for CASSFSVAGVLDTQYF.